The rows below give T cell receptor beta chains drawn from one sample of a study of PD-1 blockade in classical Hodgkin lymphoma. Sequenced by immunoSEQ multiplex PCR; TCRdb stores in-frame clones only, minus some. This sample yields roughly 100,000 clones, of which roughly nine tenths are seen a single time; around a fifth belongs to the top ten. The source was peripheral blood mononuclear cells (PBMCs), collected before the fourth cycle of nivolumab. Receptor source: a human donor with classical Hodgkin lymphoma. Both conserved end residues are part of each CDR3. Each record gives: D gene, J gene, clone size, V gene, CDR3 DNA, CDR3 protein. The D gene is left open where the match is weak. Clone sizes are given selectively: once, few, many, or a class where the clone is expanded.

NA	TRBJ1-2	NA	TRBV28	TGTGCCAGCAGTTTAACCTCCGGTTCAGGGAAGGATGGCTACACCTTC	CASSLTSGSGKDGYTF
NA	TRBJ2-3	NA	TRBV19	TGTGCCAGTAGTATAGCGCGGAGCGCGACAGATACGCAGTATTTT	CASSIARSATDTQYF
NA	TRBJ2-7	NA	TRBV11-2	TGTGCCAGCAGAGGGATCGCGGGACACTACGAGCAGTACTTC	CASRGIAGHYEQYF
NA	TRBJ2-6	once	TRBV28	TGTGCCAGCAGTTTACTACCCCCCCTGGCTGGGGCCAACGTCCTGACTTTC	CASSLLPPLAGANVLTF
TRBD1	TRBJ1-1	NA	TRBV4-2	TGTGCCAGCAGCCAAGATGGTTTCCCGGGACAGGGGAGAAGAACTGAAGCTTTCTTT	CASSQDGFPGQGRRTEAFF
NA	TRBJ1-2	NA	TRBV28	TGTGCCAGCAGTTCCCTCCCCAGGGCATATGGCTACACCTTC	CASSSLPRAYGYTF
TRBD2	TRBJ2-2	NA	TRBV7-9	TGTGCCAGCAGCTTCGGCGGGAGGTCCACCGGGGAGCTGTTTTTT	CASSFGGRSTGELFF
NA	TRBJ1-4	NA	TRBV30	TGTGCCTGGAGTGTAAGGGGGGAGGTCAGGGAAAAACTGTTTTTT	CAWSVRGEVREKLFF
NA	TRBJ2-2	few	TRBV14	TGTGCCAGCAGCCAGTTGGGCCCCGGGGAGCTGTTTTTT	CASSQLGPGELFF
NA	TRBJ2-5	NA	TRBV5-4	TGTGCCAGCAGCTTGGCTGAGCTTCAAGAGACCCAGTACTTC	CASSLAELQETQYF
NA	TRBJ1-1	NA	TRBV19	TGTGCCAGTATCCCGACAGTGTTGAACACTGAAGCTTTCTTT	CASIPTVLNTEAFF
TRBD1	TRBJ2-5	NA	TRBV29-1	TGCAGCGTTTCGGGACAGTACCAAGAGACCCAGTACTTC	CSVSGQYQETQYF
NA	TRBJ1-1	NA	TRBV7-2	TGTGCCAGCAGCACCTCCGGGACGCTTTCGAACACTGAAGCTTTCTTT	CASSTSGTLSNTEAFF
TRBD1	TRBJ1-4	NA	TRBV6-1	TGTGCCGGACAGGGGGCCGGTAATGAAAAACTGTTTTTT	CAGQGAGNEKLFF
NA	TRBJ1-1	NA	TRBV6-6	TGTGCCAGCAGGGTTAGTGACACTGAAGCTTTCTTT	CASRVSDTEAFF